These 22 T cell receptor beta chains were sequenced from one sample in a study of blood T cell repertoires in COVID-19. Measured with immunoSEQ multiplex PCR; TCRdb has only the in-frame clones, and not every one. Counted here are some 46,000 clones, approximately 85% occurring once; the ten biggest clones make up about a third. The specimen was peripheral blood. These receptor sequences come from a woman older than 75 with COVID-19, enrolled during active disease.

V gene TRBV7-2 combines with J gene TRBJ2-7, with no clear D. The V gene lost 5 bases and the J gene lost 3 bases, with 8 bases spanning the gap. CDR1 and CDR2 from the germline V gene are SGHTA and FQGNSA. The CDR3 covers 12 residues. CDR3 DNA: TGTGCCAGCAGCCCCGTCCGCTACGAGCAGTACTTC. Amino acid sequence: CASSPVRYEQYF.

The V and J genes are TRBV19 and TRBJ1-5, with TRBD1 identical over 7 bases. The V gene end was trimmed by 7 bases and the J gene end by 4 bases; junction bases not matched to a gene: 10. The CDR3 consists of 15 residues. The germline V gene encodes CDR1 LNHDA and CDR2 SQIVND (reference sequence). The CDR3 loop reads CASTFSTGRNQPQHF. CDR3 in DNA: TGTGCCAGTACTTTTTCGACAGGGCGGAATCAGCCCCAGCATTTT.

V usage is TRBV7-8 and J usage is TRBJ2-4, with D maybe TRBD2 (6 bases). The V end lost 1 base, the J end lost 8 bases, and 9 bases lay between the germline ends. CDR3 length: 13 residues. Looked up from germline, CDR1 is SGHVS and CDR2 is FQNEAQ. CDR3 DNA sequence: TGTGCCAGCAGCTTAGAATGGAGGGACATTCAGTACTTC. Its translation is CASSLEWRDIQYF.

The chain employs TRBV5-1 and TRBJ2-3, with D tentatively TRBD2 (7 bases). The ends were cut back, 3 bases at V and 8 bases at J, with 13 bases in the middle. The CDR3 sequence is 13 residues long. The germline V gene encodes CDR1 SGHRS and CDR2 YFSETQ. The CDR3 DNA is TGCGCCAGCAGCTCCGCAGGGGAGGGTACGCAGTATTTT. Residues: CASSSAGEGTQYF.

Only a few counts were recorded for this clone. The V call is TRBV5-1, the J call TRBJ1-3; a weak D match, TRBD1 (6 bases). The ends were cut back, 8 bases at V and 0 bases at J, with 15 bases in the middle. The V gene's germline CDR1 is SGHRS and CDR2 YFSETQ. The CDR3 is 15 residues long. CDR3 nucleotide sequence: TGCGCCAGTAACGACACAGGGAACTCTGGAAACACCATATATTTT. This encodes CASNDTGNSGNTIYF.

The gene calls are TRBV7-9 and TRBJ2-3; TRBD2 matches at 8 bases. The germline gives CDR1 SEHNR, CDR2 FQNEAQ (reference sequence). Trimming at V came to 4 bases and at J to 1 base, leaving 7 bases not matched to a gene. The CDR3 is 16 amino acids. DNA for the CDR3: TGTGCCAGCAGCTCCGGGGGGGGCGATGGCACAGATACGCAGTATTTT. It specifies CASSSGGGDGTDTQYF.

This sequence joins TRBV28 and TRBJ2-7, with 7 nucleotides matching TRBD2. The J segment lost 1 base and the V segment lost 3 bases, leaving 3 bases of the junction unmatched. CDR1 and CDR2 (germline): MDHEN, SYDVKM. This CDR3 contains 14 residues. DNA for the CDR3: TGTGCCAGCAGTTTGTCGGGGGGATCCTACGAGCAGTACTTC. Its translation: CASSLSGGSYEQYF.

The rearrangement uses TRBV7-9 and TRBJ1-4; maybe TRBD1 (5 bases). The CDR3 has 14 residues. Trimming stripped 5 bases from V and 2 bases from J, with 9 bases between. Looked up from germline, CDR1 is SEHNR and CDR2 is FQNEAQ (reference sequence). The CDR3 here is CASSQGSTNEKLFF. The CDR3 region has the DNA TGTGCCAGCAGCCAGGGTTCCACTAATGAAAAACTGTTTTTT.

The chain has TRBV18 and TRBJ1-3; possibly TRBD1 for D (6 bases). This CDR3 region has 13 residues. Germline V CDR1 and CDR2: KGHSH, LQKENI. Between the trimmed V and J ends, which lost 8 bases and 0 bases, there was a span of 8 bases. The CDR3 DNA follows: TGTGCCAGCCTGGACAGCTCTGGAAACACCATATATTTT. It codes for CASLDSSGNTIYF.

This clone was seen a single time. The CDR3 here is CASSLDLAGITGELFF. The DNA for the CDR3 is TGCGCCAGCAGCTTGGATCTAGCGGGAATAACCGGGGAGCTGTTTTTT. The J gene is TRBJ2-2, the V gene TRBV5-1; 9 bases map to TRBD2. With V trimmed by 0 bases and J by 5 bases, 5 bases remained unmatched. CDR1 is SGHRS, CDR2 YFSETQ, per germline. The CDR3 runs to 16 residues.

CDR3: CASSPRLAGVETQYF. The CDR3 DNA follows: TGTGCCAGCAGCCCCCGACTAGCGGGAGTGGAGACCCAGTACTTC. This chain uses TRBV7-6 with TRBJ2-5; 12 bases map to TRBD2. The length of the CDR3 is 15 residues. The V segment lost 5 bases and the J segment 5 bases; nucleotides outside the gene matches: 6. CDR1 is SGHVS, CDR2 FNYEAQ, per germline. Full variable domain (missing parts from reference TRBV7-6 and TRBJ2-5): GAGVSQSPRYKVTKRGQDVALRCDPISGHVSLYWYRQALGQGPEFLTYFNYEAQQDKSGLPNDRFSAERPEGSISTLTIQRTEQRDSAMYRCASSPRLAGVETQYFGPGTRLLVL.

The chain is built from TRBV19 and TRBJ1-5; no clear D. The CDR3 sequence is 15 residues long. CDR1 is LNHDA and CDR2 is SQIVND in the germline V gene (reference sequence). V was trimmed by 2 bases and J by 5 bases, leaving 13 bases between them. The CDR3 is CASSIWAGTDQPQHF. For the CDR3, the DNA is TGTGCCAGTAGTATATGGGCAGGAACCGATCAGCCCCAGCATTTT.

The chain couples TRBV5-6 to TRBJ1-2, with D perhaps matching TRBD1 (6 bases). The CDR3 loop spans 12 amino acids. Deletions cut 2 bases from V and 6 bases from J, with 8 bases between. Germline CDR1 is SGHDT and CDR2 is YYEEEE. CDR3 sequence (DNA): TGTGCCAGCAGCTTACAGGGTGATGGCTACACCTTC. This gives the protein CASSLQGDGYTF. Complete variable domain (other parts from reference TRBV5-6 and TRBJ1-2): DAGVTQSPTHLIKTRGQQVTLRCSPKSGHDTVSWYQQALGQGPQFIFQYYEEEERQRGNFPDRFSGHQFPNYSSELNVNALLLGDSALYLCASSLQGDGYTFGSGTRLTVV.

CDR3: CATSPQRESIHEQYF. CDR3 nucleotide sequence: TGTGCCACCAGCCCCCAGCGGGAGAGCATCCACGAGCAGTACTTC. The V call is TRBV15, the J call TRBJ2-7; 8 nucleotides align to TRBD2. V shed 5 bases and J 5 bases; nucleotides not matched to a gene: 11. The CDR3 is 15 residues long. Germline CDR1 is LNHNV and CDR2 is YYDKDF (reference sequence).

To note about this clone: One end of the junction fails to match germline, which may point to a read error. V gene TRBV7-2 combines with J gene TRBJ2-1; a possible D gene is TRBD2 (5 bases). Germline lookup yields CDR1 SGHTA and CDR2 FQGNSA. This CDR3 spans 12 amino acids. This CDR3 is CASSSPGSPKLF. The CDR3 DNA is TGTGCCAGCAGCTCCCCGGGATCCCCTAAGCTCTTC.

As regards this clone: Other DNA sequences in this specimen translate into the identical CDR3. The chain links TRBV28 to TRBJ1-5, with 7 bases lining up with TRBD1. The CDR3 sequence is 15 residues long. The germline gives CDR1 MDHEN, CDR2 SYDVKM. V lost 6 bases to trimming and J lost 1 base; unmatched junction nucleotides: 6. The CDR3 loop reads CASSPGTVSNQPQHF. CDR3 in DNA: TGTGCCAGCAGCCCCGGGACAGTAAGCAATCAGCCCCAGCATTTT.

The sample holds one count of this clone. The V call is TRBV7-2, the J call TRBJ1-2; 7 nucleotides line up with TRBD1. CDR1 is SGHTA, CDR2 FQGNSA, per germline. The CDR3 covers 17 residues. Trimming cost V 5 bases and J 5 bases; bases outside gene matches: 17. The CDR3 DNA is TGTGCCAGCAGCAACCTAGGGGGCGGGAGGGTTCGATATGGCTACACCTTC. Translation: CASSNLGGGRVRYGYTF.

This clone has a handful of counts. The chain links TRBV5-1 to TRBJ1-3; D is unresolved. The CDR3 loop spans 13 amino acids. With 0 bases removed from V and 4 bases from J, the gap between germline ends came to 5 bases. Germline lookup yields CDR1 SGHRS and CDR2 YFSETQ. The CDR3 spells CASSLAMGNTIYF. The CDR3 DNA sequence: TGCGCCAGCAGCTTGGCCATGGGAAACACCATATATTTT.

V gene TRBV24-1 combines with J gene TRBJ1-2, with 7 bases aligning to TRBD1. The V segment lost 2 bases and the J segment 8 bases; nucleotides outside the gene matches: 4. The CDR3 is 13 amino acids. CDR1 is KGHDR, CDR2 SFDVKD, per germline. The CDR3 is CATSDSRGRGYTF. The CDR3, as DNA: TGTGCCACCAGTGATTCGAGGGGGCGAGGCTACACCTTC.

The chain has TRBV7-5 and TRBJ2-3; the table calls TRBD2, which could not be checked here. TRBV7-5 represents a pseudogene. The CDR3 covers 15 residues. CDR3 DNA: TGTGCCAGAAGCCGAGGGTCGCGACGAGGAGATACGCAGTATTTT. Protein: CARSRGSRRGDTQYF.

The rearrangement uses TRBV3-1 (or the pseudogene TRBV3-2) and TRBJ2-5; 13 bases agree with TRBD2. Losses at the gene ends were 3 bases for V and 3 bases for J; bases not matched to a gene: 4. CDR3 length equals 16 residues. Per germline, CDR1 LGHDT and CDR2 YNNKEL (reference sequence). CDR3 in amino acids: CASSHPGLAGKETQYF. CDR3 coding DNA: TGTGCCAGCAGCCACCCGGGACTAGCGGGAAAAGAGACCCAGTACTTC.

The rearrangement joins TRBV6-6 to TRBJ2-7; D is possibly TRBD1 (7 bases). CDR1 is MNHNY, CDR2 SVGAGI, per germline (reference sequence). The germline V and J ends were trimmed by 5 bases and 3 bases, with 17 bases remaining between them. CDR3 length: 15 amino acids. CDR3 bases: TGTGCCAGCAGTCCGCAGGGGGGCGGGAACTACGAGCAGTACTTC. It specifies CASSPQGGGNYEQYF.